The 17 T cell receptor beta chains given below trace back to one sample, sequenced in a study of persistence of HIV-infected CD4 T cells. The stimulus was lysate of CMV-infected fibroblasts, roughly 9.2 ug/mL. Responding CD4+ T cells were sorted by upregulation of both CD40 ligand and CD69. What these receptors recognize is not known. Sequencing used immunoSEQ version 4 in survey mode. TCRdb's table, derived via immunoSEQ multiplex PCR, lists solely in-frame clones and lacks some. The sample yields 6,500 to 8,500 clones, less than 75% seen once. This sample comprised CD4+ T cells sorted from PBMCs after approximately 20-hour stimulation, obtained from a patient who received antiretroviral therapy. These receptor sequences come from an adult man with HIV who was CMV-seropositive.

This CDR3 is CAISALSYEQYF. In DNA form, the CDR3 reads TGTGCCATCAGTGCATTATCCTACGAGCAGTACTTC. This chain joins TRBV10-3 and TRBJ2-7; D gene unclear. The CDR3 is 12 residues long. Germline loops: CDR1 ENHRY, CDR2 SYGVKD. The V end was cut by 4 bases, the J end by 1 base, with 5 bases between.

The V call is TRBV6-6, the J call TRBJ2-7, with 9 bases identical to TRBD1. This CDR3 is 14 amino acids long. The junction had 6 bases not matched to a gene; V was cut back by 5 bases and J by 4 bases. Germline values: CDR1 MNHNY, CDR2 SVGAGI (reference sequence). The CDR3 DNA is TGTGCCAGCAGTCCCGGGACAGGGTCGTACGAGCAGTACTTC. This translates into CASSPGTGSYEQYF.

Note on this clone: In the same sample, other DNA sequences code for this CDR3. This chain uses TRBV5-1 with TRBJ2-1, with TRBD1 matching over 9 bases. The CDR3 totals 18 residues. V was pared by 4 bases and J by 1 base, with 12 bases of the junction left unmatched. CDR1 SGHRS and CDR2 YFSETQ come from the germline V gene. The CDR3 DNA reads as TGCGCCAGCAGCATTCAAGGACAGGGGCCTGGGTCCTACAATGAGCAGTTCTTC. Its translation is CASSIQGQGPGSYNEQFF.

V usage is TRBV16 and J usage is TRBJ2-6, with TRBD2 as a possible D gene (6 bases). CDR1 and CDR2 (germline): KGHSY, FQNENV. Trimming left V 0 bases short and J 2 bases short, with 8 bases between. The CDR3 loop spans 16 amino acids. CDR3 bases: TGTGCCAGCAGCCAATCGCGGGGCACTGGGGCCAACGTCCTGACTTTC. Encoded protein: CASSQSRGTGANVLTF.

By share, this clone ranks as large (0.1 to 1%). The chain carries TRBV5-4 and TRBJ1-4; no firm D call. V was clipped by 5 bases and J by 4 bases, with 15 bases between them. Germline V gives CDR1 SGHNT, CDR2 YYREEE (reference sequence). This CDR3 is built from 15 residues. The CDR3 here is CASSRLVGSNEKLFF. The CDR3 DNA reads as TGTGCCAGCAGTCGCTTGGTCGGGAGTAATGAAAAACTGTTTTTT.

This chain links TRBV7-3 with TRBJ2-3; weak D call: TRBD1 (5 bases). Germline V CDR1 and CDR2: SGHTA, FQGTGA. This CDR3 region has 16 residues. V was clipped by 5 bases and J by 0 bases, with 15 bases between them. The CDR3 is CASSPSSGISTDTQYF. For the CDR3, the DNA is TGTGCCAGCAGCCCCTCTTCAGGGATTAGCACAGATACGCAGTATTTT.

This clone is large by share. This rearrangement joins TRBV7-2 to TRBJ1-5, with D possibly TRBD1 on 5 matching bases. This CDR3 is built from 15 residues. V shed 5 bases and J shed 7 bases, with 18 bases lying between them. Germline V gene sequence: CDR1 SGHTA, CDR2 FQGNSA. The CDR3: CASSADTRRFQPQHF. The CDR3 DNA sequence: TGTGCCAGCAGCGCGGACACCCGAAGGTTCCAGCCCCAGCATTTT.

This sequence joins TRBV7-9 and TRBJ1-4; D may be TRBD1 (6 bases). Trimming stripped 5 bases from V and 5 bases from J, with 12 bases between. Germline loops: CDR1 SEHNR, CDR2 FQNEAQ (reference sequence). The length of the CDR3 is 14 residues. The CDR3 is CASSPGQLNEKLFF. The CDR3 DNA sequence: TGTGCCAGCAGCCCCGGACAGCTAAATGAAAAACTGTTTTTT.

The rearrangement uses TRBV6-5 and TRBJ1-1, with D possibly TRBD1 on 6 matching bases. This CDR3 region has 14 residues. V was pared by 6 bases and J by 8 bases, with 19 bases between. Germline lookup yields CDR1 MNHEY and CDR2 SVGAGI. In DNA, the CDR3 is TGTGCCAGCAGCCGCCCCATTACCGGACAGGAAGCTTTCTTT. This codes for CASSRPITGQEAFF.

The chain combines TRBV27 with TRBJ1-5; D not resolved. There are 11 residues in the CDR3. Germline CDR1 is MNHEY and CDR2 is SMNVEV (reference sequence). Trimming took off 8 bases at V and 10 bases at J, with 12 bases between the two ends. In DNA, the CDR3 is TGTGCCAGCGGACGGCTCCAACCCCAGCATTTT. This translates into CASGRLQPQHF.

This clone has only one observation. The chain joins TRBV9 to TRBJ2-1, with D possibly being TRBD2 (5 bases). Germline-derived CDR1 and CDR2 are SGDLS and YYNGEE. CDR3 length equals 15 residues. V was clipped by 4 bases and J by 5 bases, with 16 bases between them. The CDR3 sequence is CASSPSLAAHNEQFF. The CDR3 DNA reads as TGTGCCAGCAGCCCTTCCCTAGCAGCCCACAATGAGCAGTTCTTC.

The chain carries TRBV6-1 and TRBJ2-1, with 8 bases lining up with TRBD2. The germline V gene has CDR1 MNHNS and CDR2 SASEGT. Losses at the gene ends were 2 bases for V and 3 bases for J; bases not matched to a gene: 6. The CDR3 is made up of 16 amino acids. The CDR3 spells CASSEMASGYYNEQFF. CDR3 nucleotides: TGTGCCAGCAGTGAAATGGCTAGCGGGTACTACAATGAGCAGTTCTTC.

This clone was counted only a few times. The rearrangement joins TRBV19 to TRBJ1-2, with TRBD1 matching 10 bases. The CDR3 has 12 residues. Germline lookup yields CDR1 LNHDA and CDR2 SQIVND (reference sequence). J gave up 4 bases and V 11 bases, and 4 bases lay outside the gene matches. The CDR3 here is CAGQGGSYGYTF. The DNA for the CDR3 is TGTGCCGGACAGGGGGGTTCCTATGGCTACACCTTC.

The chain carries TRBV7-9 and TRBJ2-1; D is perhaps TRBD1 (6 bases). This CDR3 comprises 15 residues. Between the trimmed V and J ends, which lost 1 base and 8 bases, there was a span of 15 bases. The V gene's germline CDR1 is SEHNR and CDR2 FQNEAQ (reference sequence). CDR3 amino acids: CASSLEGRGVDEQFF. CDR3 nucleotide sequence: TGTGCCAGCAGCTTAGAGGGCAGGGGTGTCGATGAGCAGTTCTTC.

The CDR3: CASSQVASSGKLDTQYF. The DNA for the CDR3 is TGCGCCAGCAGCCAAGTGGCGTCTAGCGGGAAATTAGATACGCAGTATTTT. This chain links TRBV4-3 with TRBJ2-3, with 9 bases aligning to TRBD2. The CDR3 is 17 amino acids. CDR1 is LGHNA and CDR2 is YSLEER in the germline V gene. Trimming removed 1 base from V and 5 bases from J; junction bases left unmatched: 10.

CDR3 nucleotides: TGTGCCAGCAAGGGCAGCCTTGAAGCTTTCTTT. Amino acids: CASKGSLEAFF. The gene calls are TRBV27 and TRBJ1-1, with unresolved D. CDR1 MNHEY and CDR2 SMNVEV come from the germline V gene (reference sequence). The CDR3 loop spans 11 amino acids. Deletions cut 7 bases from V and 7 bases from J, with 10 bases between.

The chain couples TRBV5-4 to TRBJ2-3; D is perhaps TRBD1 or TRBD2 (5 bases each). CDR1 and CDR2 from the germline V gene are SGHNT and YYREEE (reference sequence). This CDR3 has 15 residues. With 5 bases removed from V and 3 bases from J, the gap between germline ends came to 16 bases. The CDR3 nucleotides are TGTGCCAGCAGTCTCGTGGGGGTAACGACAGATACGCAGTATTTT. This codes for CASSLVGVTTDTQYF.